One and the same sample provided the 20 T cell receptor beta chains below, sequenced in a study of early T cells in non-severe SARS-CoV-2 infection. TCRdb reprocessed the 5' RACE reads with MiXCR, giving one entry per CDR3 protein. The table lists 32,000 or so distinct CDR3 sequences, over 8.5% of them singletons. The material sequenced was whole blood. The receptor set was obtained from an adult who was a healthcare worker with PCR-confirmed SARS-CoV-2 infection or an uninfected control (not recorded which).

This clonotype was seen a single time. The rearrangement joins TRBV29-1 to TRBJ2-2, with D unclear. The ends were cut back, 2 bases at V and 2 bases at J, with 6 bases in the middle. The CDR3 length is 13 residues. Germline values: CDR1 SQVTM, CDR2 ANQGSEA. The chain's CDR3 is CSVERHNTGELFF. The DNA of the CDR3 is TGCAGCGTTGAACGACATAACACCGGGGAGCTGTTTTTT.

This clonotype has more than one count but fewer than ten. V usage is TRBV6-4 and J usage is TRBJ2-2, with TRBD1 identical over 7 bases. Trimming at V came to 6 bases and at J to 3 bases, leaving 4 bases not matched to a gene. CDR1 is MRHNA, CDR2 SNTAGT, per germline. The CDR3 consists of 14 residues. The CDR3 nucleotides read TGTGCCAGCAGGCAGGGGGTCGACACCGGGGAGCTGTTTTTT. Its translation is CASRQGVDTGELFF.

This clonotype was detected many times. V usage is TRBV29-1 and J usage is TRBJ2-6; the D is unclear. The CDR3 length is 16 residues. The V end was cut by 7 bases, the J end by 0 bases, with 16 bases between. Germline V gene lookup returns CDR1 SQVTM and CDR2 ANQGSEA. The CDR3 reads CSASTDLNSGANVLTF. Written as DNA, the CDR3 is TGCAGCGCCTCGACGGACCTGAACTCTGGGGCCAACGTCCTGACTTTC.

This clonotype was recorded many times. The chain recombines TRBV30 with TRBJ1-6; D uncertain. Germline V gene data show CDR1 as GTSNPN and CDR2 as SVGIG (reference sequence). The ends were cut back, 3 bases at V and 0 bases at J, with 3 bases in the middle. The CDR3 covers 13 residues. CDR3: CAWRPSYNSPLHF. DNA of the CDR3: TGTGCCTGGAGACCCTCCTATAATTCACCCCTCCACTTT.

This clonotype came up many times. The chain couples TRBV12-3 or TRBV12-4 to TRBJ2-2; D remains unclear. The CDR3 runs to 13 residues. Trimming cost V 5 bases and J 5 bases, with 9 bases left between them. The CDR3: CASSALRTGELFF. For the CDR3, the DNA is TGTGCCAGCAGTGCCCTCCGGACCGGGGAGCTGTTTTTT.

This clonotype was counted many times. J is TRBJ1-3 and V is TRBV20-1; weak D call: TRBD1 (5 bases). This CDR3 is 17 amino acids long. Germline CDR1 reads DFQATT; CDR2 reads SNEGSKA (reference sequence). Trimming pared 6 bases from V and 0 bases from J, leaving 21 bases between. CDR3 amino acids: CSANPVPRQYSGNTIYF. Here the CDR3 DNA reads TGCAGTGCAAATCCAGTTCCCCGACAGTACTCTGGAAACACCATATATTTT.

This clonotype was seen repeatedly, ten times or more. V is TRBV29-1 and J is TRBJ1-2; D might be TRBD1 (5 bases). This CDR3 comprises 14 residues. Germline V gene lookup returns CDR1 SQVTM and CDR2 ANQGSEA. V was clipped by 2 bases and J by 5 bases, with 15 bases between them. CDR3 coding DNA: TGCAGCGTTGAAACGGGGCGCAGCGCTTATGGCTACACCTTC. Translating it yields CSVETGRSAYGYTF.

This chain joins TRBV20-1 and TRBJ2-7, with D unclear. Trimming removed 2 bases from V and 3 bases from J, with 5 bases in between. The CDR3 covers 11 residues. Germline loops: CDR1 DFQATT, CDR2 SNEGSKA (reference sequence). CDR3 amino acids: CSARMGYEQYF. The DNA of the CDR3 is TGCAGTGCTAGAATGGGCTACGAGCAGTACTTC.

This clonotype was detected a few times. The chain recombines TRBV20-1 with TRBJ1-2, with a possible D match to TRBD1 (6 bases). CDR1 DFQATT and CDR2 SNEGSKA come from the germline V gene (reference sequence). The CDR3 is made up of 14 amino acids. V lost 0 bases, J lost 3 bases, and 11 bases lay in between. The CDR3 DNA is TGCAGTGCTAGAGACACACAGGGTGACTATGGCTACACCTTC. Translation gives CSARDTQGDYGYTF.

This clonotype appeared a few times. The V call is TRBV12-3 or TRBV12-4, the J call TRBJ1-4; D is ambiguous. Trimming stripped 5 bases from V and 3 bases from J, with 10 bases between. This CDR3 is 14 amino acids long. CDR3 DNA: TGTGCCAGCAGTCCGGACGGGGCTAATGAAAAACTGTTTTTT. Its translation: CASSPDGANEKLFF.

This clonotype was counted at least ten times. V is TRBV12-3 or TRBV12-4 and J is TRBJ1-5; D not resolved. CDR3 length: 12 amino acids. With 5 bases removed from V and 6 bases from J, the gap between germline ends came to 8 bases. The CDR3 is CASSKETQPQHF. The CDR3 DNA reads TGTGCCAGCAGTAAGGAGACTCAGCCCCAGCATTTT.

This clonotype was picked up a small number of times. CDR3 region: CASSPYASGELFF. The CDR3 bases are TGTGCCAGCAGCCCTTACGCGAGCGGGGAGCTGTTTTTT. This rearrangement joins TRBV7-8 to TRBJ2-2; D remains unclear. Trimming took 5 bases from V and 7 from J, leaving 11 bases between them. Looked up from germline, CDR1 is SGHVS and CDR2 is FQNEAQ. The CDR3 covers 13 residues.

This clonotype was observed at least ten times. This rearrangement joins TRBV7-2 to TRBJ1-6, with TRBD1 identical over 8 bases. This CDR3 is 14 amino acids long. Germline assignment: CDR1 SGHTA and CDR2 FQGNSA. V lost 5 bases, J lost 9 bases, and 6 bases stayed unmatched. This CDR3 reads CASSQDRVISPLHF. CDR3 nucleotides: TGTGCCAGCAGCCAGGACAGGGTAATTTCACCCCTCCACTTT.

The chain is built from TRBV7-2 and TRBJ1-1; 8 bases agree with TRBD1. J gave up 5 bases and V 1 base, and 9 bases lay outside the gene matches. The CDR3 covers 16 residues. The germline V gene encodes CDR1 SGHTA and CDR2 FQGNSA. The CDR3 DNA is TGTGCCAGCAGCTTAGGGCCGTTAGACAGGGGAACTGAAGCTTTCTTT. Its protein product is CASSLGPLDRGTEAFF.

This clonotype was counted many times. The chain uses TRBV20-1 and TRBJ1-5, with a weak D call TRBD1 (5 bases). CDR1 and CDR2 (germline): DFQATT, SNEGSKA (reference sequence). V was clipped by 3 bases and J by 7 bases, with 16 bases between them. This CDR3 has 14 residues. The DNA for the CDR3 is TGCAGTGCTAGGGTACTTTCGGGGGAACAGCCCCAGCATTTT. It yields the protein CSARVLSGEQPQHF.

This clonotype came up many times. Here the CDR3 DNA reads TGTGCCAGCAGCTTGAACTTTATGCAGTATTTT. Protein: CASSLNFMQYF. V usage is TRBV11-2 and J usage is TRBJ2-3, with D uncertain. CDR3 size: 11 residues. CDR1 SGHAT and CDR2 FQNNGV come from the germline V gene. V lost 3 bases, J lost 11 bases, and 9 bases lay in between.

Regarding this clonotype: Just one base apart from a much larger clone, this may be a read error. V usage is TRBV6-5 and J usage is TRBJ2-3, with D uncertain. Germline V CDR1 and CDR2: MNHEY, SVGAGI. The CDR3 loop spans 13 amino acids. The CDR3 DNA is TGTGCCAGCTGTTACGTCCTCGGGGATACGCAGTATTTT. This translates into CASCYVLGDTQYF.

This clonotype was found many times. This chain joins TRBV3-1 and TRBJ2-7; unclear D gene. Germline V gene data show CDR1 as LGHDT and CDR2 as YNNKEL (reference sequence). The CDR3 has 17 residues. V was pared by 3 bases and J by 0 bases, with 18 bases between. In nucleotides, the CDR3 is TGTGCCAGCAGCCACTGGTCCGGCAGCGTCAGCTCCTACGAGCAGTACTTC. Translated, it gives CASSHWSGSVSSYEQYF.

This clonotype has at least ten counts. The chain joins TRBV20-1 to TRBJ1-1, with D tentatively TRBD1 (6 bases). The CDR3 loop spans 13 amino acids. V was pared by 5 bases and J by 5 bases, with 15 bases between. Germline CDR1 and CDR2: DFQATT and SNEGSKA (reference sequence). The CDR3 nucleotides are TGCAGTGCTGGGGGACATCGGGGAACTGAAGCTTTCTTT. The encoded protein is CSAGGHRGTEAFF.

This clonotype occurred many times. This chain links TRBV6-1 with TRBJ2-3; maybe TRBD1 (5 bases). Germline CDR1 is MNHNS and CDR2 is SASEGT. The CDR3 is 17 residues long. Trimming stripped 6 bases from V and 0 bases from J, with 19 bases between. The CDR3 sequence: CASSLTLKGDSTDTQYF. DNA of the CDR3: TGTGCCAGCAGCCTCACCTTAAAAGGGGATAGCACAGATACGCAGTATTTT.